The 19 T cell receptor beta chains reported below all come from one sample, sequenced in a study of cytomegalovirus exposure and HLA in healthy donors. PCR involved 60 Vbeta and 13 Jbeta primers. Method: immunoSEQ multiplex PCR; TCRdb's copy keeps in-frame clones and lacks some. The sample lists 200,000 to 300,000 clones; about four fifths were seen once. The sequencing sample was made of PBMCs. The receptors come from a middle-aged woman in good health and CMV-seropositive.

Only a few counts were recorded for this clone. The chain uses TRBV19 and TRBJ1-5; tentatively, D is TRBD1 (6 bases). The germline gives CDR1 LNHDA, CDR2 SQIVND (reference sequence). Trimming shortened V by 10 bases and J by 3 bases, and 16 bases separated the two germline ends. The CDR3 is 14 residues long. CDR3 residues: CATDRQTNNQPQHF. CDR3 DNA: TGTGCCACCGACAGGCAGACCAACAATCAGCCCCAGCATTTT.

This chain connects TRBV2 to TRBJ1-6, with 8 bases lining up with TRBD1. The CDR3 consists of 13 residues. Germline trimming cut 7 bases from V and 8 bases from J; bases unmatched to any gene: 4. Germline CDR1 reads SNHLY; CDR2 reads FYNNEI. The CDR3 protein is CASKGQGDSPLHF. The CDR3 DNA is TGTGCCAGCAAAGGACAGGGAGATTCACCCCTCCACTTT.

The J gene is TRBJ2-7, the V gene TRBV5-4, with TRBD1 matching 8 bases. The CDR3 loop spans 14 amino acids. Germline V gives CDR1 SGHNT, CDR2 YYREEE (reference sequence). The junction had 5 bases not matched to a gene; V was cut back by 4 bases and J by 2 bases. CDR3 in amino acids: CASSIWTGTYEQYF. CDR3 in DNA: TGTGCCAGCAGCATCTGGACAGGGACCTACGAGCAGTACTTC.

This chain links TRBV7-3 with TRBJ2-5, with 12 bases identical to TRBD2. Germline V gene sequence: CDR1 SGHTA, CDR2 FQGTGA. The J segment lost 4 bases and the V segment lost 4 bases, leaving 7 bases of the junction unmatched. There are 16 residues in the CDR3. CDR3 in DNA: TGTGCCAGCAGCTCGGGACCGGGACTAGCGGGAGAGACCCAGTACTTC. This gives the protein CASSSGPGLAGETQYF. Using reference TRBV7-3 and TRBJ2-5 for the parts outside the CDR3, the full variable domain is GAGVSQTPSNKVTEKGKYVELRCDPISGHTALYWYRQSLGQGPEFLIYFQGTGAADDSGLPNDRFFAVRPEGSVSTLKIQRTERGDSAVYLCASSSGPGLAGETQYFGPGTRLLVL.

This rearrangement joins TRBV10-3 to TRBJ2-2; 10 bases map to TRBD1. Germline CDR1 and CDR2: ENHRY and SYGVKD. The CDR3 is made up of 13 amino acids. After removal of 9 bases from V and 5 bases from J, the junction contained 3 bases not matched to a gene. In nucleotides, the CDR3 is TGTGCCATAGGACAGGGGGTAACCGGGGAGCTGTTTTTT. Residues: CAIGQGVTGELFF.

This chain uses TRBV6-4 with TRBJ1-2, with unresolved D. The CDR3 is 15 residues long. Trimming pared 4 bases from V and 0 bases from J, leaving 12 bases between. Germline V lookup: CDR1 MRHNA, CDR2 SNTAGT. This chain's CDR3 is CASSVDTSANYGYTF. The CDR3 coding sequence is TGTGCCAGCAGTGTCGACACCTCAGCTAACTATGGCTACACCTTC.

This clone was picked up one time. The chain has TRBV7-9 and TRBJ2-2; no firm D call. Germline CDR1 reads SEHNR; CDR2 reads FQNEAQ (reference sequence). The CDR3 consists of 16 residues. Trimming removed 3 bases at V and 0 bases at J, with 11 bases between. DNA of the CDR3: TGTGCCAGCAGCTTCAACCGATACACGAACACCGGGGAGCTGTTTTTT. Translated, it gives CASSFNRYTNTGELFF.

The rearrangement uses TRBV10-3 and TRBJ2-7; 10 nucleotides match TRBD1. The V gene's germline CDR1 is ENHRY and CDR2 SYGVKD. The CDR3 is made up of 15 amino acids. Losses at the gene ends were 8 bases for V and 0 bases for J; bases not matched to a gene: 7. CDR3 sequence: CAIAPGQGTSYEQYF. The CDR3 nucleotides are TGTGCCATCGCCCCGGGACAGGGGACCTCCTACGAGCAGTACTTC.

The V and J genes are TRBV30 and TRBJ2-1, with a tentative D call TRBD1 (6 bases). The CDR3 is made up of 14 amino acids. V was clipped by 2 bases and J by 2 bases, with 10 bases between them. Germline CDR1 reads GTSNPN; CDR2 reads SVGIG (reference sequence). This CDR3 reads CAWSNDRTYNEQFF. The CDR3 DNA sequence: TGTGCCTGGAGTAACGACAGGACCTACAATGAGCAGTTCTTC. Full variable domain (rest looked up from reference TRBV30 and TRBJ2-1): SQTIHQWPATLVQPVGSPLSLECTVEGTSNPNLYWYRQAAGRGLQLLFYSVGIGQISSEVPQNLSASRPQDRQFILSSKKLLLSDSGFYLCAWSNDRTYNEQFFGPGTRLTVL.

The gene calls are TRBV6-5 and TRBJ1-1; tentatively, D is TRBD1 (6 bases). Between the trimmed V and J ends, which lost 7 bases and 8 bases, there was a span of 14 bases. Germline V gives CDR1 MNHEY, CDR2 SVGAGI. There are 12 residues in the CDR3. The DNA of the CDR3 is TGTGCCAGCAACCCACCCGGACAGGAAGCTTTCTTT. It is translated as CASNPPGQEAFF.

The chain is built from TRBV4-2 and TRBJ1-2; D uncertain. The CDR3 has 14 amino acids. The germline V gene encodes CDR1 LGHNA and CDR2 YNFKEQ. The V end was cut by 4 bases, the J end by 3 bases, with 12 bases between. The CDR3: CASSRNTNDYGYTF. The CDR3, as DNA: TGTGCCAGCAGCCGAAACACGAATGACTATGGCTACACCTTC.

The V gene is TRBV10-1, the J gene TRBJ2-1; D is uncertain. The CDR3 has 14 amino acids. The germline gives CDR1 WNHNN, CDR2 SYGVQD (reference sequence). Trimming removed 10 bases at V and 5 bases at J, with 18 bases between. This CDR3 is CATSKRESDNEQFF. The CDR3 DNA reads as TGCGCCACGTCAAAGCGTGAGTCTGACAATGAGCAGTTCTTC.

This clone was detected a few times. An end of the junction does not agree with germline; a read error may underlie this. The chain recombines TRBV25-1 with TRBJ1-2, with 8 nucleotides matching TRBD1. Germline V CDR1 and CDR2: MGHDK, SYGVNS. The CDR3 is 12 amino acids. The CDR3 DNA follows: TGTGCCAGCAGTGACGGAGACAGGGGATTCCTCTTC. Its translation is CASSDGDRGFLF.

This clone appeared a few times. Germline is not matched at one junction end, which may reflect a read error. The chain uses TRBV6-1 and TRBJ1-2; the D is unclear. Germline CDR1 and CDR2: MNHNS and SASEGT. The CDR3 is 11 residues long. The CDR3 DNA is TGTGCCAGCAGTGAGGGGAGCCGCACGCACTTC. This sequence encodes CASSEGSRTHF.

Concerning this clone: The sample holds other DNA sequences that translate to the same CDR3. The V call is TRBV29-1, the J call TRBJ2-1; D unclear. CDR1 is SQVTM and CDR2 is ANQGSEA in the germline V gene. V lost 3 bases and J 3 bases, leaving 6 bases between the germline ends. This CDR3 has 12 amino acids. The CDR3 region is CSVESGYNEQFF. CDR3 DNA: TGCAGCGTTGAGTCGGGCTACAATGAGCAGTTCTTC.

The chain employs TRBV2 and TRBJ2-3, with TRBD1 matching over 7 bases. Trimming took 8 bases from V and 1 from J; bases not matched to a gene: 6. There are 14 residues in the CDR3. Germline values: CDR1 SNHLY, CDR2 FYNNEI. CDR3: CASGEGGGTDTQYF. The CDR3 DNA follows: TGTGCCAGCGGAGAAGGGGGCGGCACAGATACGCAGTATTTT. The entire variable domain, with the rest obtained from reference TRBV2 and TRBJ2-3, is as follows: EPEVTQTPSHQVTQMGQEVILRCVPISNHLYFYWYRQILGQKVEFLVSFYNNEISEKSEIFDDQFSVERPDGSNFTLKIRSTKLEDSAMYFCASGEGGGTDTQYFGPGTRLTVL.

This clone showed up just once. The rearrangement uses TRBV7-3 and TRBJ2-5, with 10 bases that match TRBD2. The CDR3 spans 16 residues. After removal of 1 base from V and 5 bases from J, the junction contained 7 bases not matched to a gene. Germline CDR1 reads SGHTA; CDR2 reads FQGTGA. CDR3 nucleotide sequence: TGTGCCAGCAGCTTAAGCAGCGGGGGGGCCGGGGAGACCCAGTACTTC. This encodes CASSLSSGGAGETQYF.

CDR3 residues: CASSLGRVSQPQHF. The CDR3 DNA follows: TGTGCCAGCAGCTTGGGCAGGGTGAGCCAGCCCCAGCATTTT. The genes are TRBV7-9 and TRBJ1-5, with TRBD1 as a possible D gene (5 bases). The length of the CDR3 is 14 residues. V was trimmed by 3 bases and J by 7 bases, leaving 13 bases between them. Germline assignment: CDR1 SEHNR and CDR2 FQNEAQ (reference sequence). Based on the CDR3 plus reference TRBV7-9 and TRBJ1-5, the full variable domain is DTGVSQNPRHKITKRGQNVTFRCDPISEHNRLYWYRQTLGQGPEFLTYFQNEAQLEKSRLLSDRFSAERPKGSFSTLEIQRTEQGDSAMYLCASSLGRVSQPQHFGDGTRLSIL.

In regard to this clone: Different DNA sequences within this sample yield the same CDR3. J is TRBJ2-3 and V is TRBV27; D is unclear. The CDR3 consists of 15 residues. The V end was cut by 0 bases, the J end by 2 bases, with 9 bases between. Germline-derived CDR1 and CDR2 are MNHEY and SMNVEV (reference sequence). The CDR3 spells CASSLSGFSTDTQYF. DNA for the CDR3: TGTGCCAGCAGTTTATCCGGGTTTTCCACAGATACGCAGTATTTT.